What follows are 7 T cell receptor beta chains derived from one specimen sequenced in a study of blood T cell repertoires in COVID-19. TCRdb keeps only in-frame clones here, not all; method: immunoSEQ multiplex PCR. The sample carries some 88,000 clones, approximately 86% recorded once. The sample taken for sequencing was peripheral blood. The receptors stem from a man between 60 and 75 years old with acute or convalescent COVID-19.

The chain links TRBV29-1 to TRBJ2-7; tentatively, D is TRBD1 (6 bases). The CDR3 loop spans 11 amino acids. The V end was cut by 0 bases, the J end by 10 bases, with 10 bases between. Germline values: CDR1 SQVTM, CDR2 ANQGSEA. The CDR3 region is CSVEDQTGQYF. CDR3 nucleotide sequence: TGCAGCGTTGAAGACCAGACAGGACAGTACTTC.

Only a few counts were recorded for this clone. V is TRBV30 and J is TRBJ2-7; 11 positions match TRBD1. V gave up 3 bases and J gave up 4 bases; unmatched junction bases: 2. CDR1 and CDR2 from the germline V gene are GTSNPN and SVGIG (reference sequence). This CDR3 has 13 amino acids. CDR3 in DNA: TGTGCCTGGAGGGACAGGGGGCGTTACGAGCAGTACTTC. Encoded protein: CAWRDRGRYEQYF.

The chain's CDR3 is CASSQARLAGGIEQFF. As DNA, the CDR3 is TGTGCCAGCAGCCAAGCTCGGCTAGCGGGAGGGATTGAGCAGTTCTTC. The chain is built from TRBV3-1 (or the pseudogene TRBV3-2) and TRBJ2-1; 12 nucleotides match TRBD2. The CDR3 is 16 amino acids. In germline, CDR1 is LGHDT, CDR2 YNNKEL (reference sequence). The V gene end was trimmed by 1 base and the J gene end by 9 bases; junction bases not matched to a gene: 7.

This chain uses TRBV19 with TRBJ1-1, with D uncertain. Germline V CDR1 and CDR2: LNHDA, SQIVND (reference sequence). Trimming took off 3 bases at V and 11 bases at J, with 13 bases between the two ends. The CDR3 runs 12 residues. CDR3 coding DNA: TGTGCCAGTAGTATTTCCCTACAGCAGGCTTTCTTT. It yields the protein CASSISLQQAFF.

This CDR3 reads CASSLAGLAGDTQYF. CDR3 coding DNA: TGCGCCAGCAGCTTGGCGGGACTAGCGGGAGATACGCAGTATTTT. The rearrangement uses TRBV5-1 and TRBJ2-3; 12 positions agree with TRBD2. This CDR3 spans 15 amino acids. Trimming removed 0 bases from V and 5 bases from J; junction bases left unmatched: 1. Germline assignment: CDR1 SGHRS and CDR2 YFSETQ.

The chain couples TRBV12-3 or TRBV12-4 to TRBJ1-1; D is unresolved. The CDR3 length is 12 residues. V was clipped by 2 bases and J by 6 bases, with 7 bases between them. This CDR3 reads CASSLRVAEAFF. CDR3 DNA: TGTGCCAGCAGTTTACGGGTAGCTGAAGCTTTCTTT.

The chain couples TRBV19 to TRBJ1-1; TRBD1 might be the D (5 bases). The length of the CDR3 is 16 residues. V was cut by 3 bases and J by 0 bases, with 14 bases left in between. The germline V gene has CDR1 LNHDA and CDR2 SQIVND (reference sequence). The CDR3 DNA sequence: TGTGCCAGTAGTATTCTTAGTGTGGGGCTGAACACTGAAGCTTTCTTT. Protein sequence: CASSILSVGLNTEAFF.